One sample yielded the 4 T cell receptor beta chains listed below, sequenced in a study of OX40 agonist ivuxolimab in advanced cancers. The method was immunoSEQ multiplex PCR; TCRdb's version includes in-frame clones alone and lacks a portion of them. The sample lists some 99,000 clones, around nine tenths seen once, with around 0.52% in the top ten. The sequencing used CD4+ or CD8+ T cells sorted from blood, collected in a trial of the OX40 agonist ivuxolimab. The receptors were gathered from an adult with an advanced solid tumor such as melanoma, head and neck, liver or kidney cancer.

This chain uses TRBV10-1 with TRBJ2-7; D might be TRBD2 (5 bases). The germline gives CDR1 WNHNN, CDR2 SYGVQD (reference sequence). The CDR3 loop spans 13 amino acids. Trimming removed 0 bases from V and 5 bases from J, with 8 bases in between. CDR3 nucleotides: TGCGCCAGCAGTGAGTCTCCCGGGGACGAGCAGTACTTC. It codes for CASSESPGDEQYF.

The rearrangement links TRBV5-1 to TRBJ2-7; D might be TRBD2 (6 bases). The CDR3 loop spans 14 amino acids. V gave up 8 bases and J gave up 0 bases, with 15 bases separating them. Germline V CDR1 and CDR2: SGHRS, YFSETQ. The CDR3 is CASQEGSFSYEQYF. The DNA of the CDR3 is TGCGCCAGTCAGGAGGGCAGCTTCTCCTACGAGCAGTACTTC.

J is TRBJ1-3 and V is TRBV5-6; D is undetermined. The V end lost 0 bases, the J end lost 8 bases, and 12 bases lay between the germline ends. The CDR3 extends over 14 amino acids. CDR1 is SGHDT, CDR2 YYEEEE, per germline. CDR3 coding DNA: TGTGCCAGCAGCTTGGTGGGAGATCTATACACCATATATTTT. It encodes CASSLVGDLYTIYF.

The chain is built from TRBV2 and TRBJ1-5, with unresolved D. The ends were cut back, 5 bases at V and 4 bases at J, with 12 bases in the middle. There are 14 residues in the CDR3. Germline V gives CDR1 SNHLY, CDR2 FYNNEI. Written as DNA, the CDR3 is TGTGCCAGCAGTCCCAATGGGAGGAATCAGCCCCAGCATTTT. Translated, it gives CASSPNGRNQPQHF. The full variable domain, its missing parts supplied by reference TRBV2 and TRBJ1-5, is EPEVTQTPSHQVTQMGQEVILRCVPISNHLYFYWYRQILGQKVEFLVSFYNNEISEKSEIFDDQFSVERPDGSNFTLKIRSTKLEDSAMYFCASSPNGRNQPQHFGDGTRLSIL.